The present T cell receptor beta chain was sequenced within a study of metastatic and nonmetastatic thyroid tumors. Study context: From malignant and benign thyroid patients, repertoires in blood and in tumor or nodule tissue were compared.

MiXCR was used by TCRdb to re-call the PCR reads. This sample has 22,000 or so clones, with around 9.9% found just once. Trimming shortened V by 2 bases and J by 2 bases, and 10 bases separated the two germline ends. Looked up from germline, CDR1 is LNHDA and CDR2 is SQIVND (reference sequence). This CDR3 spans 15 amino acids. Among the patients, none had received any treatment before thyroid surgery. This clone appeared many times. The source is a female donor with papillary thyroid cancer or a benign thyroid nodule (not recorded which). Some clones in this sample may be carry-over from other donors' samples. Sequenced input: blood. The chain carries TRBV19 and TRBJ2-1; a weak D match, TRBD1 (6 bases). The DNA of the CDR3 is TGTGCCAGTAGTATACAGGGGCGCACCTACAATGAGCAGTTCTTC. Amino acids: CASSIQGRTYNEQFF.